This is a list of T cell receptor beta chains from one sample in a study of T cell changes during pregnancy in multiple sclerosis. Some clones are missing from TCRdb's copy, which holds only in-frame ones; the method was immunoSEQ multiplex PCR. The sample holds approximately 52,000 clones; approximately 88% are singletons and the top ten take around 1.3%. Material: CD4+ T cells from peripheral blood mononuclear cells, obtained in the second trimester of pregnancy. These receptor sequences come from a female donor with multiple sclerosis, enrolled in a pregnancy study. Both conserved end residues are part of each CDR3. Each record gives: J gene, D gene, V gene, clone size, CDR3 DNA, CDR3 protein. A D gene is named only where the DNA matches it firmly. Clone size is not always given. Where it is, it says once, few, many or a class for expanded clones.

J gene: TRBJ2-2
D gene: TRBD2
V gene: TRBV7-7
clone size: NA
CDR3 DNA: TGTGCTAGCAGCTCGGGACTAGCGAACCCCGGGGAGCTGTTTTTT
CDR3 protein: CASSSGLANPGELFF

J gene: TRBJ1-4
D gene: NA
V gene: TRBV18
clone size: NA
CDR3 DNA: TGTGCCAGCTCACCATACGGTTTCAATGAAAAACTGTTTTTT
CDR3 protein: CASSPYGFNEKLFF

J gene: TRBJ2-5
D gene: TRBD2
V gene: TRBV5-1
clone size: once
CDR3 DNA: TGCGCCAGCAGCCCAAGACTAGCGGGAGAGACCCAGTACTTC
CDR3 protein: CASSPRLAGETQYF

J gene: TRBJ2-7
D gene: TRBD2
V gene: TRBV15
clone size: NA
CDR3 DNA: TGTGCCACCAGCAGAGATCTTACTAGCGGGAGCGGGGAGCAGTACTTC
CDR3 protein: CATSRDLTSGSGEQYF

J gene: TRBJ2-7
D gene: TRBD1
V gene: TRBV19
clone size: NA
CDR3 DNA: TGTGCCAGTAGTATCACAGGGGAAGGAGGGCAGTACTTC
CDR3 protein: CASSITGEGGQYF

J gene: TRBJ1-4
D gene: TRBD1
V gene: TRBV28
clone size: NA
CDR3 DNA: TGTGCCAGCAGTATCTCAGGGGGCGCGGTTGAAAAACTGTTTTTT
CDR3 protein: CASSISGGAVEKLFF

J gene: TRBJ2-5
D gene: NA
V gene: TRBV18
clone size: NA
CDR3 DNA: TGTGCCAGCTCACCAGACAGAGTCCAAGAGACCCAGTACTTC
CDR3 protein: CASSPDRVQETQYF

J gene: TRBJ2-3
D gene: TRBD2
V gene: TRBV4-1
clone size: NA
CDR3 DNA: TGCGCCAGCAGCCAAGCTCGCGGGAGTAGTACAGATACGCAGTATTTT
CDR3 protein: CASSQARGSSTDTQYF

J gene: TRBJ2-7
D gene: TRBD1
V gene: TRBV6-4
clone size: NA
CDR3 DNA: TGTGCCAGCAGCCGGGACAGGGGTTACGAGCAGTACTTC
CDR3 protein: CASSRDRGYEQYF

J gene: TRBJ1-4
D gene: TRBD1
V gene: TRBV5-1
clone size: NA
CDR3 DNA: TGCGCCAGCACCCTGGGACAGAGTAATGAAAAACTGTTTTTT
CDR3 protein: CASTLGQSNEKLFF

J gene: TRBJ1-4
D gene: NA
V gene: TRBV18
clone size: NA
CDR3 DNA: TGTGCCAGCTCACCTTCCTATAATGAAAAACTGTTTTTT
CDR3 protein: CASSPSYNEKLFF

J gene: TRBJ2-1
D gene: NA
V gene: TRBV30
clone size: NA
CDR3 DNA: TGTGCCTGGAGTGCACTAGGGCCCATCTACAATGAGCAGTTCTTC
CDR3 protein: CAWSALGPIYNEQFF

J gene: TRBJ1-5
D gene: NA
V gene: TRBV4-2
clone size: once
CDR3 DNA: TGTGCCAGCAGCCAAGATCAGGGGACCTACAATCAGCCCCAGCATTTT
CDR3 protein: CASSQDQGTYNQPQHF

J gene: TRBJ2-7
D gene: NA
V gene: TRBV29-1
clone size: few
CDR3 DNA: TGCAGCGCCCTAAGGGCTGAGACAGAGTGGTACTTC
CDR3 protein: CSALRAETEWYF

J gene: TRBJ2-5
D gene: NA
V gene: TRBV7-2
clone size: NA
CDR3 DNA: TGTGCCAGCAGTAGGGAGTGGGAAGAGACCCAGTACTTC
CDR3 protein: CASSREWEETQYF

J gene: TRBJ2-1
D gene: TRBD2
V gene: TRBV30
clone size: few
CDR3 DNA: TGTGCCTGGGCAGGCGGACTAGCGGGAGCCCTCACCAATTACAATGAGCAGTTCTTC
CDR3 protein: CAWAGGLAGALTNYNEQFF

J gene: TRBJ2-1
D gene: TRBD2
V gene: TRBV19
clone size: NA
CDR3 DNA: TGTGCCAGTAGTATGAAGTTGCCGGGACTAGTGATAGAGCATGAGCAGTTCTTC
CDR3 protein: CASSMKLPGLVIEHEQFF

J gene: TRBJ2-1
D gene: TRBD2
V gene: TRBV28
clone size: NA
CDR3 DNA: TGTGCCAGCAGTTTACCCCATACCCTGGGACTAGCGGGAGGGCGTTCCTACAATGAGCAGTTCTTC
CDR3 protein: CASSLPHTLGLAGGRSYNEQFF

J gene: TRBJ2-3
D gene: NA
V gene: TRBV19
clone size: NA
CDR3 DNA: TGTGCCAGTACCTCAATTGAAACTAGCACAGATACGCAGTATTTT
CDR3 protein: CASTSIETSTDTQYF

J gene: TRBJ1-1
D gene: NA
V gene: TRBV18
clone size: NA
CDR3 DNA: TGTGCCAGCTCACCACCCCAAACAGGGCAGAACACTGAAGCTTTCTTT
CDR3 protein: CASSPPQTGQNTEAFF

J gene: TRBJ2-3
D gene: NA
V gene: TRBV6-1
clone size: NA
CDR3 DNA: TGTGCCAGCAGTGTCACCCCTGTGGGAGGGACAATCACAGATACGCAGTATTTT
CDR3 protein: CASSVTPVGGTITDTQYF

J gene: TRBJ2-7
D gene: NA
V gene: TRBV6-5
clone size: once
CDR3 DNA: TGTGCCAGCAGTCGCACACGTGTTGCCTACGAGCAGTACTTC
CDR3 protein: CASSRTRVAYEQYF

J gene: TRBJ2-1
D gene: TRBD2
V gene: TRBV5-4
clone size: NA
CDR3 DNA: TGTGCCAGCAGCATAAGACTAGCGGGAGGCAATGAGCAGTTCTTC
CDR3 protein: CASSIRLAGGNEQFF

J gene: TRBJ2-3
D gene: TRBD1
V gene: TRBV29-1
clone size: NA
CDR3 DNA: TGCAGCGTGATAGCCGACAGGGGAGGCGGCACAGATACGCAGTATTTT
CDR3 protein: CSVIADRGGGTDTQYF

J gene: TRBJ1-1
D gene: NA
V gene: TRBV28
clone size: NA
CDR3 DNA: TGTGCCAGCAGGGGGGGGAACACTGAAGCTTTCTTT
CDR3 protein: CASRGGNTEAFF

J gene: TRBJ1-2
D gene: NA
V gene: TRBV6-6
clone size: NA
CDR3 DNA: TGTGCCAGCAGTTACGGGGGGGTCGGGGGCTACACCTTC
CDR3 protein: CASSYGGVGGYTF

J gene: TRBJ2-6
D gene: TRBD1
V gene: TRBV19
clone size: few
CDR3 DNA: TGTGCCAGTAGATGGACAGGAGTCGCTGGGGCCAACGTCCTGACTTTC
CDR3 protein: CASRWTGVAGANVLTF

J gene: TRBJ2-7
D gene: NA
V gene: TRBV19
clone size: NA
CDR3 DNA: TGTGCCAGTGGGACACCGGGACAAATAACCGAGCAGTACTTC
CDR3 protein: CASGTPGQITEQYF

J gene: TRBJ1-1
D gene: NA
V gene: TRBV6-1
clone size: NA
CDR3 DNA: TGTGCCAGCAGTGAAGCGGGGGAGGCAGTTGAAGCTTTCTTT
CDR3 protein: CASSEAGEAVEAFF

J gene: TRBJ2-7
D gene: TRBD1
V gene: TRBV6-1
clone size: NA
CDR3 DNA: TGTGCCAGCACAGACCGGGACAGGGGCGGCCACGAGCAGTACTTC
CDR3 protein: CASTDRDRGGHEQYF

J gene: TRBJ2-2
D gene: TRBD1
V gene: TRBV5-6
clone size: NA
CDR3 DNA: TGTGCCAGCAGCCTACTGACAGGGGAAAGGACCGGGGAGCTGTTTTTT
CDR3 protein: CASSLLTGERTGELFF

J gene: TRBJ2-3
D gene: TRBD2
V gene: TRBV6-5
clone size: NA
CDR3 DNA: TGTGCCAGCAGTTACGGCCAGCGGGACCGCACAGATACGCAGTATTTT
CDR3 protein: CASSYGQRDRTDTQYF

J gene: TRBJ2-1
D gene: TRBD2
V gene: TRBV9
clone size: NA
CDR3 DNA: TGTGCCAGCAGCCCCCGATTGGGACTATACAATGAGCAGTTCTTC
CDR3 protein: CASSPRLGLYNEQFF

J gene: TRBJ2-7
D gene: TRBD2
V gene: TRBV18
clone size: NA
CDR3 DNA: TGTGCCAGCTCACCTGGACTAGCAGGCGAGCAGTACTTC
CDR3 protein: CASSPGLAGEQYF

J gene: TRBJ2-7
D gene: TRBD1
V gene: TRBV5-1
clone size: NA
CDR3 DNA: TGCGCCAGCAGCGGAATCGACAGGGGGCTATCCTACGAGCAGTACTTC
CDR3 protein: CASSGIDRGLSYEQYF

J gene: TRBJ2-7
D gene: TRBD1
V gene: TRBV10-3
clone size: NA
CDR3 DNA: TGTGCCATCAGGGACCACTCCGGGACAGACTCCTACGAGCAGTACTTC
CDR3 protein: CAIRDHSGTDSYEQYF

J gene: TRBJ2-1
D gene: NA
V gene: TRBV30
clone size: NA
CDR3 DNA: TGTGCCTGGAGTCGGAGGGCCGGTTACAATGAGCAGTTCTTC
CDR3 protein: CAWSRRAGYNEQFF

J gene: TRBJ1-3
D gene: TRBD1
V gene: TRBV5-1
clone size: NA
CDR3 DNA: TGCGCCAGCAGCTTGCAGGGGGTCTCTGGAAACACCATATATTTT
CDR3 protein: CASSLQGVSGNTIYF